Shown below are 17 T cell receptor beta chains from a single sample sequenced in a study of blood T cell repertoires in COVID-19. Sequencing was performed with immunoSEQ multiplex PCR; in TCRdb, only in-frame clones are kept and a portion is missing. This sample has about 33,000 clones, with around nine tenths found just once. Material for sequencing was peripheral blood. The receptor set was obtained from a human donor in a cohort sampled during active COVID-19.

The J gene is TRBJ1-4, the V gene TRBV27, with TRBD1 matching over 7 bases. Germline-derived CDR1 and CDR2 are MNHEY and SMNVEV (reference sequence). This CDR3 is 13 amino acids long. The trim removed 8 bases at V and 8 bases at J, leaving 8 bases unmatched. CDR3 amino acids: CASQGGPNEKLFF. CDR3 nucleotides: TGTGCCAGCCAGGGGGGCCCGAACGAAAAACTGTTTTTT.

V usage is TRBV28 and J usage is TRBJ1-5, with D tentatively TRBD1 (6 bases). CDR3 length: 14 residues. Germline V gene lookup returns CDR1 MDHEN and CDR2 SYDVKM. The V gene lost 5 bases and the J gene lost 4 bases, with 12 bases spanning the gap. The CDR3 DNA reads TGTGCCAGCAGTACCAGGACAGTGAATCAGCCCCAGCATTTT. Translated: CASSTRTVNQPQHF.

The CDR3 here is CASSQFLTSGNHNEQFF. The CDR3 nucleotides read TGCGCCAGCAGCCAATTTCTTACTAGCGGGAACCACAATGAGCAGTTCTTC. The chain carries TRBV4-1 and TRBJ2-1; 10 nucleotides align to TRBD2. Losses at the gene ends were 2 bases for V and 5 bases for J; bases not matched to a gene: 9. CDR1 and CDR2 from the germline V gene are MGHRA and YSYEKL. This CDR3 has 17 amino acids.

This chain joins TRBV27 and TRBJ2-6; possibly TRBD1 for D (5 bases). Germline V lookup: CDR1 MNHEY, CDR2 SMNVEV (reference sequence). V was pared by 4 bases and J by 2 bases, with 15 bases between. This CDR3 has 17 residues. In nucleotides, the CDR3 is TGTGCCAGCAGTTCAGGGCAGGGCAGGACTGGGGCCAACGTCCTGACTTTC. The encoded protein is CASSSGQGRTGANVLTF.

The V call is TRBV6-4, the J call TRBJ1-1; a weak D match, TRBD1 (5 bases). With 4 bases removed from V and 0 bases from J, the gap between germline ends came to 12 bases. The CDR3 sequence is 15 residues long. The germline V gene encodes CDR1 MRHNA and CDR2 SNTAGT. The CDR3 spells CASSARAGLNTEAFF. The CDR3 DNA sequence: TGTGCCAGCAGTGCCCGAGCAGGGCTGAACACTGAAGCTTTCTTT.

This clone was seen a single time. The DNA for the CDR3 is TGTGCCAGCAGCCGCGACTCGGACATAGATAGCAATCAGCCCCAGCATTTT. Residues: CASSRDSDIDSNQPQHF. V is TRBV7-8 and J is TRBJ1-5; TRBD1 might be the D (5 bases). The V gene's germline CDR1 is SGHVS and CDR2 FQNEAQ. The CDR3 is made up of 17 amino acids. Trimming stripped 5 bases from V and 0 bases from J, with 17 bases between.

The chain combines TRBV6-2 or TRBV6-3 with TRBJ2-7, with a weak D call TRBD1 (6 bases). Trimming removed 6 bases from V and 2 bases from J, with 11 bases in between. Germline loops: CDR1 MNHEY, CDR2 SVGEGT. This CDR3 comprises 13 residues. The CDR3 region has the DNA TGTGCCAGCAGCCCTACAGGGACCTACGAGCAGTACTTC. This codes for CASSPTGTYEQYF.

The chain is built from TRBV27 and TRBJ1-2; TRBD1 matches at 7 bases. CDR1 is MNHEY, CDR2 SMNVEV, per germline (reference sequence). This CDR3 is built from 14 residues. J was trimmed by 8 bases and V by 2 bases; bases with no gene match: 8. CDR3 in amino acids: CASSLTLQGNGYTF. CDR3 coding DNA: TGTGCCAGCAGTTTAACGCTACAGGGGAACGGCTACACCTTC.

The chain has TRBV4-2 and TRBJ1-1, with D maybe TRBD1 (5 bases). Germline-derived CDR1 and CDR2 are LGHNA and YNFKEQ. The CDR3 runs 15 residues. Trimming shortened V by 0 bases and J by 1 base, and 9 bases separated the two germline ends. The chain's CDR3 is CASSQDIGGNTEAFF. The DNA for the CDR3 is TGTGCCAGCAGCCAAGATATCGGGGGGAACACTGAAGCTTTCTTT.

The chain links TRBV9 to TRBJ2-7, with TRBD2 matching 10 bases. Germline CDR1 and CDR2: SGDLS and YYNGEE. The CDR3 is made up of 15 amino acids. The trim removed 0 bases at V and 7 bases at J, leaving 7 bases unmatched. CDR3 coding DNA: TGTGCCAGCAGCGTAGATCCTAGCGGGAGTGGTGAGCAGTACTTC. It encodes CASSVDPSGSGEQYF.

This clone was detected only once. The chain combines TRBV5-4 with TRBJ2-7, with 10 positions matching TRBD2. V was pared by 1 base and J by 0 bases, with 7 bases of the junction left unmatched. Per germline, CDR1 SGHNT and CDR2 YYREEE (reference sequence). The CDR3 is 17 residues long. The CDR3 bases are TGTGCCAGCAGCTTGACCCCACTAGCGGGGACCTCCTACGAGCAGTACTTC. Protein product: CASSLTPLAGTSYEQYF.

This clone was observed once. This chain uses TRBV2 with TRBJ2-1, with 11 nucleotides matching TRBD2. The CDR3 has 16 residues. Germline CDR1 reads SNHLY; CDR2 reads FYNNEI. V shed 5 bases and J 9 bases; nucleotides not matched to a gene: 12. CDR3 sequence reads: CASSQLAGALLGEQFF. CDR3 bases: TGTGCCAGCAGTCAACTAGCGGGAGCCCTTTTGGGTGAGCAGTTCTTC.

The rearrangement joins TRBV29-1 to TRBJ2-1; TRBD2 matches at 11 bases. From germline, CDR1 is SQVTM and CDR2 ANQGSEA. The CDR3 loop spans 14 amino acids. Losses at the gene ends were 7 bases for V and 9 bases for J; bases not matched to a gene: 11. As DNA, the CDR3 is TGCAGCGCAACGACTAGCGGGAATTTGGGTGAGCAGTTCTTC. It specifies CSATTSGNLGEQFF.

This clone was counted a single time. The chain combines TRBV30 with TRBJ1-1; D call uncertain. This CDR3 has 12 residues. The ends were cut back, 4 bases at V and 1 base at J, with 7 bases in the middle. Per germline, CDR1 GTSNPN and CDR2 SVGIG (reference sequence). As DNA, the CDR3 is TGTGCCTGGATTCGGTGGAACACTGAAGCTTTCTTT. Protein sequence: CAWIRWNTEAFF.

The J gene is TRBJ2-1, the V gene TRBV5-1; TRBD2 matches 14 bases. Germline CDR1 and CDR2: SGHRS and YFSETQ. V lost 0 bases to trimming and J lost 4 bases; unmatched junction nucleotides: 3. This CDR3 comprises 17 residues. The CDR3 DNA reads as TGCGCCAGCAGCTTGGGGGGACTAGCGGGAGCATACAATGAGCAGTTCTTC. Translation: CASSLGGLAGAYNEQFF.

The chain recombines TRBV10-3 with TRBJ2-7; perhaps TRBD2 as D (5 bases). The CDR3 extends over 14 amino acids. In germline, CDR1 is ENHRY, CDR2 SYGVKD. Trimming cost V 0 bases and J 4 bases, with 10 bases left between them. The CDR3 nucleotides are TGTGCCATCAGTGAGTCGACGAGCGGTTACGAGCAGTACTTC. As protein: CAISESTSGYEQYF.

The J gene is TRBJ2-1, the V gene TRBV7-3; 9 bases match TRBD2. In germline, CDR1 is SGHTA, CDR2 FQGTGA. The CDR3 covers 16 residues. The V segment lost 6 bases and the J segment 3 bases; nucleotides outside the gene matches: 9. The CDR3 DNA reads TGTGCCAGCAGTTTAGGGGCGGGAGGGAGCTACAATGAGCAGTTCTTC. This encodes CASSLGAGGSYNEQFF.